Each of the 18 T cell receptor beta chains below was sequenced from the same sample in a study of breast tumors, draining lymph nodes, adjacent tissues. One entry per CDR3 protein results from TCRdb running MiXCR on the multiplex PCR reads. Of 11,000 to 15,000 distinct CDR3 sequences in the sample, 50% to 60% were seen once. What was sequenced was tumor-adjacent breast tissue. Receptors were obtained from a female donor with breast cancer. Some clones in this sample may be carry-over from other donors' samples.

The J gene is TRBJ2-1, the V gene TRBV7-3, with TRBD1 identical over 9 bases. This CDR3 comprises 15 residues. Trimming at V came to 1 base and at J to 8 bases, leaving 6 bases not matched to a gene. CDR1 and CDR2 from the germline V gene are SGHTA and FQGTGA. CDR3 in DNA: TGTGCCAGCAGCTTAAGGTACAGGGGGCTAGATGAGCAGTTCTTC. It yields the protein CASSLRYRGLDEQFF. Full variable domain (remainder filled in from reference TRBV7-3 and TRBJ2-1): GAGVSQTPSNKVTEKGKYVELRCDPISGHTALYWYRQSLGQGPEFLIYFQGTGAADDSGLPNDRFFAVRPEGSVSTLKIQRTERGDSAVYLCASSLRYRGLDEQFFGPGTRLTVL.

This clonotype was counted many times. Being one base from a much bigger clone, this may be a read error. V gene TRBV5-6 combines with J gene TRBJ2-7; D is possibly TRBD1 (5 bases). Germline lookup yields CDR1 SGHDT and CDR2 YYEEEE. The CDR3 extends over 14 amino acids. The V and J ends lost 3 bases and 3 bases respectively, with 13 bases between them. CDR3 sequence (DNA): TGTGCCAGCAGCTCACCCAGGGCGTTCTACGAGCAGTACTTC. It translates to CASSSPRAFYEQYF.

The rearrangement links TRBV19 to TRBJ2-1; 8 bases match TRBD1. Germline lookup yields CDR1 LNHDA and CDR2 SQIVND (reference sequence). The CDR3 sequence is 17 residues long. V trimming: 6 bases; J trimming: 1 base; junction bases outside the gene matches: 11. The CDR3 nucleotides read TGTGCCAGTAGAGGCCGCGGGACAGGTATGTCCTACAATGAGCAGTTCTTC. This gives the protein CASRGRGTGMSYNEQFF. Supplemented by reference TRBV19 and TRBJ2-1, the full variable domain reads DGGITQSPKYLFRKEGQNVTLSCEQNLNHDAMYWYRQDPGQGLRLIYYSQIVNDFQKGDIAEGYSVSREKKESFPLTVTSAQKNPTAFYLCASRGRGTGMSYNEQFFGPGTRLTVL.

This clonotype has a count of ten or more. V gene TRBV20-1 combines with J gene TRBJ2-3, with 8 bases identical to TRBD2. CDR3 length: 17 amino acids. Germline CDR1 and CDR2: DFQATT and SNEGSKA (reference sequence). Germline trimming cut 1 base from V and 4 bases from J; bases unmatched to any gene: 13. The CDR3 DNA follows: TGCAGTGCTAGAGTCCCCGGGTGGCGGGAGGCCGCAGATACGCAGTATTTT. It yields the protein CSARVPGWREAADTQYF.

This clonotype has ten or more counts. A much bigger clone sits one base away, suggesting this may be a read error. The V gene is TRBV20-1, the J gene TRBJ1-2; tentatively, D is TRBD1 (6 bases). This CDR3 contains 14 residues. Per germline, CDR1 DFQATT and CDR2 SNEGSKA (reference sequence). The V end lost 5 bases, the J end lost 8 bases, and 21 bases lay between the germline ends. The DNA for the CDR3 is TGCAGTGCTTCGATACCGACAGGCAGTGCCGGCTACACCTTC. Encoded protein: CSASIPTGSAGYTF.

In this sample, this clonotype is medium-sized. The rearrangement uses TRBV25-1 and TRBJ2-3; no reliable D call. The germline V gene encodes CDR1 MGHDK and CDR2 SYGVNS. The ends were cut back, 0 bases at V and 2 bases at J, with 3 bases in the middle. The CDR3 is made up of 13 amino acids. Written as DNA, the CDR3 is TGTGCCAGCAGTGAATACACCACAGATACGCAGTATTTT. Encoded protein: CASSEYTTDTQYF.

The table lists this clonotype with many counts. A much larger clone differs from this one at a single base, so this may be a read error. V and J are TRBV6-5 and TRBJ2-7; D perhaps matches TRBD1 (9 bases). CDR3 length: 15 amino acids. The germline V gene encodes CDR1 MNHEY and CDR2 SVGAGI. The V gene lost 5 bases and the J gene lost 5 bases, with 19 bases spanning the gap. The CDR3 DNA reads TGTGCCAGCAGTCATAGCGGGACAGGGTACGACGAGCAGTACTTC. It codes for CASSHSGTGYDEQYF.

This clonotype was recorded many times. This may be a read error: a much more frequent sequence differs by one nucleotide. The V call is TRBV6-5, the J call TRBJ2-1; no clear D gene. The germline V gene encodes CDR1 MNHEY and CDR2 SVGAGI. The CDR3 consists of 16 residues. V dropped 5 bases and J dropped 2 bases, with 16 bases sitting between them. The DNA for the CDR3 is TGTGCCAGCAGTCCCTGGGCCCGGGCGACCTACAATGAGCAGTTCTTC. Encoded protein: CASSPWARATYNEQFF.

This clonotype was recorded at least ten times. The CDR3 DNA sequence: TGTGCCAGCAGCGAGGGGACTAGCTTAGGAGAGCAGTTCTTC. This codes for CASSEGTSLGEQFF. The J gene is TRBJ2-1, the V gene TRBV9; 9 bases match TRBD2. The germline V gene encodes CDR1 SGDLS and CDR2 YYNGEE. V was clipped by 3 bases and J by 10 bases; unmatched bases: 8. The length of the CDR3 is 14 residues.

With respect to this clonotype: One end of the junction does not line up with germline, which may come from a read error. The CDR3 here is CSVEPSTGTASGYYNERFF. The CDR3 coding sequence is TGCAGCGTCGAACCATCGACAGGAACGGCTAGCGGGTACTACAATGAGCGGTTCTTC. The rearrangement links TRBV29-1 to TRBJ2-1; TRBD2 matches at 8 bases. This CDR3 spans 19 amino acids. Germline-derived CDR1 and CDR2 are SQVTM and ANQGSEA.

This sequence joins TRBV25-1 and TRBJ1-2, with 7 bases lining up with TRBD1. Trimming at V came to 4 bases and at J to 5 bases, leaving 7 bases not matched to a gene. The CDR3 covers 14 residues. Germline assignment: CDR1 MGHDK and CDR2 SYGVNS. The CDR3 DNA sequence: TGTGCCAGCAGTGTCAGGGGGGCGGATTATGGCTACACCTTC. It is translated as CASSVRGADYGYTF.

This clonotype is a singleton in its sample. Possible read error: a much larger clone is one base away. The CDR3 protein is CSAKDPTGPTQPQHF. CDR3 in DNA: TGCAGTGCTAAAGATCCGACAGGGCCCACTCAGCCCCAGCATTTT. This chain uses TRBV20-1 with TRBJ1-5; 7 nucleotides align to TRBD1. The V segment lost 4 bases and the J segment 6 bases; nucleotides outside the gene matches: 12. The CDR3 is 15 residues long. Germline-derived CDR1 and CDR2 are DFQATT and SNEGSKA (reference sequence).

By proportion, this clonotype is medium-sized (0.01 to 0.1%). The chain combines TRBV2 with TRBJ2-7; D is ambiguous. CDR1 and CDR2 (germline): SNHLY, FYNNEI. This CDR3 has 13 residues. Trimming stripped 5 bases from V and 2 bases from J, with 10 bases between. The CDR3 region has the DNA TGTGCCAGCAGTTATTTAGGGACCTACGAGCAGTACTTC. Translating gives CASSYLGTYEQYF.

This clonotype was seen only a few times. The V and J genes are TRBV19 and TRBJ1-5, with D possibly matching TRBD1 (5 bases). Looked up from germline, CDR1 is LNHDA and CDR2 is SQIVND (reference sequence). The CDR3 is 14 residues long. The germline V and J ends were trimmed by 4 bases and 2 bases, with 9 bases remaining between them. CDR3 in DNA: TGTGCCAGTAGTAGGGTGGGGGGCAATCAGCCCCAGCATTTT. Its protein is CASSRVGGNQPQHF.

The gene calls are TRBV12-3 or TRBV12-4 and TRBJ2-5; 10 bases line up with TRBD2. The CDR3 loop spans 17 amino acids. Losses at the gene ends were 6 bases for V and 2 bases for J; bases not matched to a gene: 12. The CDR3 DNA is TGTGCCAGCAGGGACGGGCTAGCGGGAGTCGGTCAAGAGACCCAGTACTTC. This codes for CASRDGLAGVGQETQYF.

This clonotype is medium-sized by share. The chain links TRBV6-6 to TRBJ2-2, with 10 bases lining up with TRBD2. The junction had 9 bases not matched to a gene; V was cut back by 6 bases and J by 5 bases. Germline CDR1 is MNHNY and CDR2 is SVGAGI (reference sequence). CDR3 length: 16 residues. This CDR3 is CASRASSGSRTGELFF. The CDR3 DNA follows: TGTGCCAGCAGAGCGTCTAGCGGGAGTCGAACCGGGGAGCTGTTTTTT.

This clonotype was detected ten times or more. This may be a read error, as it is one base from a much larger clone. This chain connects TRBV9 to TRBJ2-1; no clear D. The CDR3 totals 15 residues. Germline CDR1 and CDR2: SGDLS and YYNGEE. CDR3 DNA sequence: TGTGCCAGCAGCTCCACGGACGGCTACTACAATGAGCCGTTCTTC. It is translated as CASSSTDGYYNEPFF.

This clonotype was counted at least ten times. This chain joins TRBV6-5 and TRBJ1-1; 12 bases fit TRBD1. The junction had 4 bases not matched to a gene; V was cut back by 0 bases and J by 11 bases. This CDR3 comprises 14 residues. Germline V gives CDR1 MNHEY, CDR2 SVGAGI. The CDR3 DNA is TGTGCCAGCAGTTACTCGTGGGACAGGGGGCAGGCTTTCTTT. Protein: CASSYSWDRGQAFF.